What follows are 25 T cell receptor beta chains derived from one specimen sequenced in a study of blood T cell repertoires in COVID-19. The table came from immunoSEQ multiplex PCR; TCRdb's copy has only in-frame clones and leaves some out. This table has some 390,000 clones, roughly 86% appearing once. Material for sequencing was peripheral blood. The source is a human donor in a cohort sampled during active COVID-19.

The chain employs TRBV7-9 and TRBJ2-1; D not certain. Trimming pared 2 bases from V and 7 bases from J, leaving 12 bases between. The CDR3 has 14 residues. Per the germline V gene, CDR1 is SEHNR and CDR2 is FQNEAQ (reference sequence). For the CDR3, the DNA is TGTGCCAGCAGCTTACCAGCGAATGGTAATGAGCAGTTCTTC. Amino acid sequence: CASSLPANGNEQFF.

This chain connects TRBV3-1 (or the pseudogene TRBV3-2) to TRBJ2-4; 13 positions agree with TRBD2. The germline CDR1 and CDR2 sequences are LGHDT and YNNKEL (reference sequence). This CDR3 has 18 amino acids. Trimming removed 4 bases from V and 2 bases from J; junction bases left unmatched: 8. The CDR3 bases are TGTGCCAGCAGCCCCGGGACTAGCGGGATGTCATCCAAAAACATTCAGTACTTC. Residues: CASSPGTSGMSSKNIQYF.

The rearrangement links TRBV6-2 or TRBV6-3 to TRBJ1-5; 8 bases map to TRBD1. The CDR3 runs to 14 residues. In germline, CDR1 is MNHEY, CDR2 SVGEGT. After removal of 4 bases from V and 3 bases from J, the junction contained 2 bases not matched to a gene. The CDR3 is CASSWDRPNQPQHF. DNA of the CDR3: TGTGCCAGCAGTTGGGACAGGCCCAATCAGCCCCAGCATTTT.

The rearrangement joins TRBV4-1 to TRBJ2-5, with D uncertain. This CDR3 is 11 amino acids long. Germline V lookup: CDR1 MGHRA, CDR2 YSYEKL. V lost 6 bases, J lost 7 bases, and 9 bases lay in between. CDR3 DNA: TGCGCCAGCAGGGCGTCAGGGACCCAGTACTTC. Translating it yields CASRASGTQYF.

J is TRBJ2-7 and V is TRBV20-1; D is perhaps TRBD1 (5 bases). Germline-derived CDR1 and CDR2 are DFQATT and SNEGSKA (reference sequence). The ends were cut back, 8 bases at V and 3 bases at J, with 11 bases in the middle. This CDR3 spans 11 amino acids. CDR3 coding DNA: TGCAGTTCGGACACCGACTACGAGCAGTACTTC. Amino acids: CSSDTDYEQYF.

The chain joins TRBV28 to TRBJ2-1; 13 bases line up with TRBD2. J lost 3 bases, V lost 4 bases, and 3 bases had no gene match. Germline V gene sequence: CDR1 MDHEN, CDR2 SYDVKM. This CDR3 is 16 amino acids long. The CDR3 region is CASSYRLAGGYNEQFF. The CDR3 coding sequence is TGTGCCAGCAGTTACCGACTAGCGGGAGGCTACAATGAGCAGTTCTTC. The full variable domain, in which reference TRBV28 and TRBJ2-1 provide the parts outside the CDR3, is DVKVTQSSRYLVKRTGEKVFLECVQDMDHENMFWYRQDPGLGLRLIYFSYDVKMKEKGDIPEGYSVSREKKERFSLILESASTNQTSMYLCASSYRLAGGYNEQFFGPGTRLTVL.

The genes are TRBV6-5 and TRBJ2-7; TRBD1 aligns across 9 bases. Trimming removed 3 bases from V and 2 bases from J; junction bases left unmatched: 5. Germline CDR1 MNHEY, CDR2 SVGAGI. This CDR3 spans 15 amino acids. Here the CDR3 DNA reads TGTGCCAGCAGTTATGGAACAGGGGGCCCCTACGAGCAGTACTTC. Its translation is CASSYGTGGPYEQYF.

V usage is TRBV29-1 and J usage is TRBJ1-4; 7 nucleotides agree with TRBD1. The CDR3 totals 13 residues. Germline assignment: CDR1 SQVTM and CDR2 ANQGSEA. V was clipped by 7 bases and J by 3 bases; unmatched bases: 5. The CDR3 loop reads CSAGDSSNEKLFF. The CDR3 coding sequence is TGCAGCGCCGGGGACAGCTCTAATGAAAAACTGTTTTTT.

The V call is TRBV19, the J call TRBJ2-3; D is undetermined. This CDR3 is built from 14 residues. Germline CDR1 is LNHDA and CDR2 is SQIVND (reference sequence). Trimming took off 7 bases at V and 1 base at J, with 12 bases between the two ends. The CDR3 here is CASTPLVGTDTQYF. The CDR3, as DNA: TGTGCCAGTACCCCACTGGTGGGCACAGATACGCAGTATTTT.

V usage is TRBV9 and J usage is TRBJ2-7, with 9 positions matching TRBD1. J lost 5 bases, V lost 4 bases, and 13 bases had no gene match. The germline V gene has CDR1 SGDLS and CDR2 YYNGEE. The CDR3 runs 16 residues. The CDR3 is CASSLTGDRVWDEQYF. DNA of the CDR3: TGTGCCAGCAGCCTCACCGGGGACAGGGTGTGGGACGAGCAGTACTTC.

This sequence joins TRBV28 and TRBJ1-4; 8 nucleotides align to TRBD1. Germline V gene lookup returns CDR1 MDHEN and CDR2 SYDVKM. This CDR3 contains 14 residues. V gave up 3 bases and J gave up 8 bases; unmatched junction bases: 5. The CDR3 DNA follows: TGTGCCAGCAGTTTCCCAGGGGGCGTAGAAAAACTGTTTTTT. Translated, it gives CASSFPGGVEKLFF.

The genes are TRBV7-8 and TRBJ2-1, with D perhaps matching TRBD2 (5 bases). Germline V gene lookup returns CDR1 SGHVS and CDR2 FQNEAQ. With 5 bases removed from V and 6 bases from J, the gap between germline ends came to 20 bases. There are 16 residues in the CDR3. CDR3: CASSRSFGIRGNEQFF. DNA for the CDR3: TGTGCCAGCAGCCGGTCATTTGGGATCCGGGGCAATGAGCAGTTCTTC.

The chain employs TRBV19 and TRBJ1-5; TRBD1 agrees at 7 bases. Germline assignment: CDR1 LNHDA and CDR2 SQIVND (reference sequence). The ends lost 3 bases at V and 4 bases at J; junction bases unmatched: 15. The CDR3 extends over 18 amino acids. The CDR3 reads CASSIRGDTGALNQPQHF. The CDR3 region has the DNA TGTGCCAGTAGTATTCGGGGAGACACAGGGGCCCTTAATCAGCCCCAGCATTTT. Combining the CDR3 with reference TRBV19 and TRBJ1-5 gives the whole variable domain DGGITQSPKYLFRKEGQNVTLSCEQNLNHDAMYWYRQDPGQGLRLIYYSQIVNDFQKGDIAEGYSVSREKKESFPLTVTSAQKNPTAFYLCASSIRGDTGALNQPQHFGDGTRLSIL.

The rearrangement uses TRBV4-1 and TRBJ1-4; TRBD1 matches at 10 bases. This CDR3 spans 16 amino acids. Per the germline V gene, CDR1 is MGHRA and CDR2 is YSYEKL. Trimming took 0 bases from V and 5 from J; bases not matched to a gene: 3. The CDR3 sequence: CASSQEPGQGNEKLFF. The CDR3 nucleotides read TGCGCCAGCAGCCAAGAACCGGGACAGGGGAATGAAAAACTGTTTTTT.

This chain connects TRBV27 to TRBJ2-7; possible D gene TRBD1, 7 bases. V gave up 3 bases and J gave up 4 bases, with 16 bases separating them. Per germline, CDR1 MNHEY and CDR2 SMNVEV (reference sequence). The CDR3 has 15 residues. The CDR3 is CASSFKTGTSYEQYF. The CDR3 bases are TGTGCCAGCAGTTTCAAGACAGGGACTTCGTACGAGCAGTACTTC.

The rearrangement joins TRBV30 to TRBJ2-1, with 11 bases that match TRBD2. CDR1 GTSNPN and CDR2 SVGIG come from the germline V gene (reference sequence). This CDR3 has 19 residues. Losses at the gene ends were 3 bases for V and 2 bases for J; bases not matched to a gene: 15. The CDR3 DNA sequence: TGTGCCTGGAGAGAAATCACTAGCGGGAGTTGGCGGCCCTACAATGAGCAGTTCTTC. It translates to CAWREITSGSWRPYNEQFF.

J is TRBJ2-1 and V is TRBV6-4, with 11 bases lining up with TRBD2. CDR3 length: 16 amino acids. V was clipped by 3 bases and J by 4 bases; unmatched bases: 5. Germline assignment: CDR1 MRHNA and CDR2 SNTAGT. DNA for the CDR3: TGTGCCAGCAGTGAATTGGGACTAGCGGCTTACAATGAGCAGTTCTTC. Translated, it gives CASSELGLAAYNEQFF.

This clone was observed once. The gene calls are TRBV5-1 and TRBJ2-5; D perhaps matches TRBD2 (6 bases). V was shortened by 5 bases and J by 2 bases, with 16 bases between the two germline ends. Germline CDR1 and CDR2: SGHRS and YFSETQ. The CDR3 covers 15 residues. The CDR3 DNA follows: TGCGCCAGCAGTGGGGGGATGGGGGAACAAGAGACCCAGTACTTC. This gives the protein CASSGGMGEQETQYF.

The chain joins TRBV3-1 (or the pseudogene TRBV3-2) to TRBJ2-3; 7 bases map to TRBD2. This CDR3 is 15 amino acids long. Germline trimming cut 6 bases from V and 1 base from J; bases unmatched to any gene: 7. The germline gives CDR1 LGHDT, CDR2 YNNKEL (reference sequence). The CDR3 loop reads CASSPSGPRTDTQYF. CDR3 in DNA: TGTGCCAGCAGTCCTAGCGGTCCCCGCACAGATACGCAGTATTTT.

V usage is TRBV6-5 and J usage is TRBJ2-5; D possibly corresponds to TRBD2 (5 bases). Germline loops: CDR1 MNHEY, CDR2 SVGAGI. V lost 2 bases, J lost 3 bases, and 10 bases lay in between. The CDR3 has 14 amino acids. CDR3 sequence: CASSYLGIEETQYF. CDR3 in DNA: TGTGCCAGCAGTTACCTCGGGATTGAAGAGACCCAGTACTTC.

The gene calls are TRBV19 and TRBJ2-4, with D uncertain. The CDR3 sequence is 13 residues long. V was cut by 3 bases and J by 1 base, with 4 bases left in between. CDR1 and CDR2 from the germline V gene are LNHDA and SQIVND (reference sequence). The CDR3 DNA follows: TGTGCCAGTAGTATCGGGGCCAAAAACATTCAGTACTTC. As protein: CASSIGAKNIQYF.

The genes are TRBV14 and TRBJ2-3; D perhaps matches TRBD2 (5 bases). The length of the CDR3 is 17 residues. V lost 4 bases to trimming and J lost 1 base, with 18 bases between them. Germline assignment: CDR1 SGHDN and CDR2 FVKESK. The CDR3 sequence: CASSRVGRDWGTDTQYF. CDR3 nucleotide sequence: TGTGCCAGCAGCCGGGTCGGACGGGATTGGGGCACAGATACGCAGTATTTT.

The V call is TRBV11-3, the J call TRBJ2-7, with 7 nucleotides matching TRBD2. The ends lost 4 bases at V and 9 bases at J; junction bases unmatched: 15. The CDR3 covers 15 residues. CDR1 is SGHNT and CDR2 is YENEEA in the germline V gene. The CDR3 region has the DNA TGTGCCAGCAGCTCGGCCCGTGGCGGGAGCGCCAGGCAGTACTTC. This translates into CASSSARGGSARQYF.

The CDR3 loop is CATLAEPLNEQFF. CDR3 nucleotides: TGTGCCACACTAGCGGAACCACTCAATGAGCAGTTCTTC. The rearrangement uses TRBV2 and TRBJ2-1, with 8 bases matching TRBD2. Germline V gives CDR1 SNHLY, CDR2 FYNNEI. Trimming removed 10 bases from V and 6 bases from J; junction bases left unmatched: 8. This CDR3 comprises 13 residues.

J is TRBJ1-4 and V is TRBV2, with D maybe TRBD1 (5 bases). V was pared by 1 base and J by 3 bases, with 12 bases between. The CDR3 runs 16 residues. CDR1 and CDR2 (germline): SNHLY, FYNNEI. CDR3 coding DNA: TGTGCCAGCAGTGAAGTCAGGGATCGGGCTAATGAAAAACTGTTTTTT. Its translation: CASSEVRDRANEKLFF.